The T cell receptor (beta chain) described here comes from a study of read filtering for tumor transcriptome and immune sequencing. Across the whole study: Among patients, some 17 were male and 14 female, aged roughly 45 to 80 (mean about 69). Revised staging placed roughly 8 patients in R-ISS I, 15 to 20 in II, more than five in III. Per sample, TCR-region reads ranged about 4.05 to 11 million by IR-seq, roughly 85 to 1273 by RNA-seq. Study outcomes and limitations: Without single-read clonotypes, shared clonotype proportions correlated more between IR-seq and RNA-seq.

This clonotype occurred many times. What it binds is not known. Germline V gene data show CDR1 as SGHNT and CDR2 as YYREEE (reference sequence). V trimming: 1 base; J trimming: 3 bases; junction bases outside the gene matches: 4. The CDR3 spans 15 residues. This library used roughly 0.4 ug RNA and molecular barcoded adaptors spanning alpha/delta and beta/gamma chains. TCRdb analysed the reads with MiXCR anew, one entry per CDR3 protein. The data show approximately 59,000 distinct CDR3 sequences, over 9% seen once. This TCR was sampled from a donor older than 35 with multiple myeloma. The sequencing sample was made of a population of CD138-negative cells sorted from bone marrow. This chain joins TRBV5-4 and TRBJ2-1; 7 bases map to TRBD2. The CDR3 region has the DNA TGTGCCAGCAGCTTGTCCGGGGGGAGCTACAATGAGCAGTTCTTC. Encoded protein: CASSLSGGSYNEQFF.